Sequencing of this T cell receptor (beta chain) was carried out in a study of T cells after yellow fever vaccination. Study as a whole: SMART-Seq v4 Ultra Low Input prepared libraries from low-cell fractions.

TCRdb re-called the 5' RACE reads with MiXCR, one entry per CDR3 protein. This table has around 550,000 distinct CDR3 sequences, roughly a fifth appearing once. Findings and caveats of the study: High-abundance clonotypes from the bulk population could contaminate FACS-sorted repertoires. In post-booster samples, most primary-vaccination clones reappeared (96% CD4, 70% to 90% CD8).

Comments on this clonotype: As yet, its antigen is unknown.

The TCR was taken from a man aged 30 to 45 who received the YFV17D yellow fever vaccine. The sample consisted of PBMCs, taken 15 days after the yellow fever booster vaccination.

The CDR3 DNA reads as TGTGCCAGCAGCTTAGATGGGCATGGGACAGCTGGGGATACGCAGTATTTT. As protein: CASSLDGHGTAGDTQYF. The J gene is TRBJ2-3, the V gene TRBV11-2; 7 bases map to TRBD1. This CDR3 has 17 amino acids. Germline V gene lookup returns CDR1 SGHAT and CDR2 FQNNGV. V shed 0 bases and J 6 bases; nucleotides not matched to a gene: 12.